The 32 T cell receptor beta chains reported below all come from one sample, sequenced in a study of cytomegalovirus exposure and HLA in healthy donors (dated by TCRdb to about 2017). The method was the immunoSEQ multiplex PCR assay. A mixture of 60 forward primers for TCR Vbeta segments and 13 reverse primers for TCR Jbeta segments was used in the multiplex PCR. As stored in TCRdb, this immuneACCESS dataset retains in-frame rearrangements with V and J assigned. A fraction of the clones does not appear; measured against another copy, unresolved V genes explain less than half of the discrepancy, and the remainder lacks a known reason. The sample table records some 200,000 clones; 82% of these occur just once. The ten most abundant clones make up 6% to 8% of the sample. Sequenced material: PBMCs. These receptor sequences come from a woman between 45 and 60 years old in good health and CMV-seropositive.

The chain couples TRBV11-2 to TRBJ2-3; D may be TRBD2 (6 bases). The CDR3 sequence is 18 residues long. Per the germline V gene, CDR1 is SGHAT and CDR2 is FQNNGV. With 0 bases removed from V and 1 base from J, the gap between germline ends came to 17 bases. The CDR3, as DNA: TGTGCCAGCAGCTTAGAGGGGGGTACCCACTCCCGCACAGATACGCAGTATTTT. Its protein product is CASSLEGGTHSRTDTQYF.

This chain connects TRBV29-1 to TRBJ2-3; maybe TRBD2 (5 bases). Germline CDR1 reads SQVTM; CDR2 reads ANQGSEA. The CDR3 consists of 13 residues. The V end was cut by 8 bases, the J end by 2 bases, with 14 bases between. The CDR3 region has the DNA TGCAGCCCGAGAGGCGGGCCCACAGATACGCAGTATTTT. As protein: CSPRGGPTDTQYF.

The chain joins TRBV6-5 to TRBJ1-4; 7 bases align to TRBD1. CDR1 and CDR2 (germline): MNHEY, SVGAGI. The CDR3 contains 13 residues. The junction had 2 bases not matched to a gene; V was cut back by 2 bases and J by 8 bases. The CDR3 DNA sequence: TGTGCCAGCAGTTACGACAGGGAAGAAAAACTGTTTTTT. This sequence encodes CASSYDREEKLFF.

CDR3 protein: CASSDPIRDTGELFF. The CDR3 DNA reads as TGCGCCAGCAGTGACCCTATCCGCGACACCGGGGAGCTGTTTTTT. V gene TRBV10-1 combines with J gene TRBJ2-2; D unresolved. CDR1 and CDR2 (germline): WNHNN, SYGVQD (reference sequence). The CDR3 is 15 residues long. V gave up 3 bases and J gave up 3 bases, with 11 bases separating them.

The CDR3 DNA follows: TGTGCCAGCAGGCGGGGAAGCTCCTACGAGCAGTACTTC. Protein sequence: CASRRGSSYEQYF. This sequence joins TRBV27 and TRBJ2-7; possible D gene TRBD2, 6 bases. The CDR3 spans 13 residues. Germline CDR1 and CDR2: MNHEY and SMNVEV (reference sequence). V lost 6 bases, J lost 0 bases, and 9 bases lay in between.

The V call is TRBV11-1, the J call TRBJ1-1; 7 positions match TRBD1. The germline V gene has CDR1 SGHAT and CDR2 FQDESV (reference sequence). V shed 1 base, J shed 4 bases, and the junction held 3 bases outside the gene matches. CDR3 length equals 14 residues. The CDR3, as DNA: TGTGCCAGCAGCTTAGGCAGGGGGAGCACTGAAGCTTTCTTT. Protein sequence: CASSLGRGSTEAFF.

The chain links TRBV25-1 to TRBJ1-3; TRBD1 matches at 7 bases. Germline lookup yields CDR1 MGHDK and CDR2 SYGVNS. This CDR3 spans 14 amino acids. V lost 4 bases to trimming and J lost 4 bases; unmatched junction nucleotides: 4. This CDR3 reads CASSAGGTGNTIYF. CDR3 sequence (DNA): TGTGCCAGCAGTGCAGGGGGGACAGGAAACACCATATATTTT.

For the CDR3, the DNA is TGTGCCAGCCTAACAGGGGTCTATGGCTACACCTTC. Translated, it gives CASLTGVYGYTF. V is TRBV28 and J is TRBJ1-2, with TRBD1 matching over 7 bases. Germline assignment: CDR1 MDHEN and CDR2 SYDVKM. The CDR3 is 12 amino acids. V lost 8 bases, J lost 4 bases, and 4 bases stayed unmatched.

J is TRBJ1-1 and V is TRBV6-1; 7 bases match TRBD1. V was clipped by 3 bases and J by 2 bases; unmatched bases: 9. The CDR3 is made up of 16 amino acids. Germline values: CDR1 MNHNS, CDR2 SASEGT. The CDR3 here is CASSDEPGQRNTEAFF. As DNA, the CDR3 is TGTGCCAGCAGTGACGAACCGGGACAGAGAAACACTGAAGCTTTCTTT.

The chain has TRBV19 and TRBJ1-5, with 9 positions matching TRBD1. V shed 5 bases, J shed 7 bases, and the junction held 12 bases outside the gene matches. The germline CDR1 and CDR2 sequences are LNHDA and SQIVND (reference sequence). The CDR3 has 16 amino acids. CDR3 in DNA: TGTGCCAGTAGTGTCTCCGGGACAGGGTGGGGGCAGCCCCAGCATTTT. Translated, it gives CASSVSGTGWGQPQHF. Supplemented by reference TRBV19 and TRBJ1-5, the full variable domain reads DGGITQSPKYLFRKEGQNVTLSCEQNLNHDAMYWYRQDPGQGLRLIYYSQIVNDFQKGDIAEGYSVSREKKESFPLTVTSAQKNPTAFYLCASSVSGTGWGQPQHFGDGTRLSIL.

The count of this clone is one. The V gene is TRBV7-2, the J gene TRBJ2-1; 11 bases line up with TRBD2. The trim removed 5 bases at V and 10 bases at J, leaving 7 bases unmatched. Looked up from germline, CDR1 is SGHTA and CDR2 is FQGNSA. The CDR3 loop spans 14 amino acids. The CDR3 is CASSARTSGQEQFF. The CDR3 region has the DNA TGTGCCAGCAGCGCCCGGACTAGCGGGCAAGAGCAGTTCTTC.

In this sample, this clone turned up a few times. The junction and the germline gene differ at one end; a read error may be behind it. V gene TRBV7-2 combines with J gene TRBJ2-6; maybe TRBD1 (5 bases). CDR1 and CDR2 (germline): SGHTA, FQGNSA. The CDR3 extends over 15 amino acids. For the CDR3, the DNA is TGTGCCAGCAGCTTACGGAGCTCTGGGGCCAACGGCCTGACTTTC. It specifies CASSLRSSGANGLTF.

The chain uses TRBV28 and TRBJ1-2; maybe TRBD1 (5 bases). Germline V gene lookup returns CDR1 MDHEN and CDR2 SYDVKM. The CDR3 consists of 12 residues. V lost 5 bases and J lost 4, with 8 bases in between. The DNA for the CDR3 is TGTGCCAGCAGTCACAGGAGCTATGGCTACACCTTC. Protein product: CASSHRSYGYTF.

This chain links TRBV2 with TRBJ1-1; D is possibly TRBD1 (5 bases). The length of the CDR3 is 14 residues. Germline values: CDR1 SNHLY, CDR2 FYNNEI. Trimming took 0 bases from V and 1 from J, leaving 6 bases between them. CDR3 DNA: TGTGCCAGCAGTGAAGCTAGGGGGAACACTGAAGCTTTCTTT. This translates into CASSEARGNTEAFF.

V is TRBV28 and J is TRBJ2-1; 10 nucleotides agree with TRBD2. With 2 bases clipped from V and 4 bases from J, the junction kept 2 bases outside the gene matches. The CDR3 is made up of 15 amino acids. CDR1 and CDR2 from the germline V gene are MDHEN and SYDVKM. CDR3 coding DNA: TGTGCCAGCAGTTTAACAGCGGGGGGGTACAATGAGCAGTTCTTC. It specifies CASSLTAGGYNEQFF. The full variable domain, its missing parts supplied by reference TRBV28 and TRBJ2-1, is DVKVTQSSRYLVKRTGEKVFLECVQDMDHENMFWYRQDPGLGLRLIYFSYDVKMKEKGDIPEGYSVSREKKERFSLILESASTNQTSMYLCASSLTAGGYNEQFFGPGTRLTVL.

The chain carries TRBV29-1 and TRBJ1-4; D is possibly TRBD1 (5 bases). V was pared by 6 bases and J by 6 bases, with 14 bases between. CDR3 size: 13 residues. CDR1 and CDR2 from the germline V gene are SQVTM and ANQGSEA. The CDR3 loop reads CSVNQGSDEKLFF. CDR3 DNA sequence: TGCAGCGTGAACCAGGGCTCGGATGAAAAACTGTTTTTT.

This chain links TRBV4-2 with TRBJ1-4, with D possibly being TRBD1 (5 bases). The CDR3 sequence is 18 residues long. Trimming removed 8 bases at V and 2 bases at J, with 24 bases between. CDR1 LGHNA and CDR2 YNFKEQ come from the germline V gene. The CDR3 protein is CASRPQGGGLATNEKLFF. For the CDR3, the DNA is TGTGCCAGCCGTCCCCAGGGAGGTGGCTTAGCGACTAATGAAAAACTGTTTTTT.

The genes are TRBV5-1 and TRBJ2-3; 11 nucleotides align to TRBD1. Per germline, CDR1 SGHRS and CDR2 YFSETQ. The CDR3 loop spans 15 amino acids. V trimming: 5 bases; J trimming: 1 base; junction bases outside the gene matches: 3. CDR3 DNA sequence: TGCGCCAGCAGATGGACAGGGGGCGGCACAGATACGCAGTATTTT. This codes for CASRWTGGGTDTQYF. Based on the CDR3 plus reference TRBV5-1 and TRBJ2-3, the full variable domain is KAGVTQTPRYLIKTRGQQVTLSCSPISGHRSVSWYQQTPGQGLQFLFEYFSETQRNKGNFPGRFSGRQFSNSRSEMNVSTLELGDSALYLCASRWTGGGTDTQYFGPGTRLTVL.

The chain carries TRBV2 and TRBJ2-3; D possibly corresponds to TRBD2 (6 bases). V was cut by 1 base and J by 1 base, with 9 bases left in between. Germline values: CDR1 SNHLY, CDR2 FYNNEI. This CDR3 has 15 residues. The CDR3 here is CASSEGREGTDTQYF. The CDR3 nucleotides read TGTGCCAGCAGTGAAGGGAGGGAGGGCACAGATACGCAGTATTTT.

The chain couples TRBV18 to TRBJ1-3; 8 nucleotides agree with TRBD1. The J segment lost 3 bases and the V segment lost 3 bases, leaving 4 bases of the junction unmatched. From germline, CDR1 is KGHSH and CDR2 LQKENI. The CDR3 loop spans 15 amino acids. CDR3 DNA sequence: TGTGCCAGCTCACCTTATGGACAGGGTGGAAACACCATATATTTT. This gives the protein CASSPYGQGGNTIYF. Complete variable domain (other parts from reference TRBV18 and TRBJ1-3): NAGVMQNPRHLVRRRGQEARLRCSPMKGHSHVYWYRQLPEEGLKFMVYLQKENIIDESGMPKERFSAEFPKEGPSILRIQQVVRGDSAAYFCASSPYGQGGNTIYFGEGSWLTVV.

The V gene is TRBV29-1, the J gene TRBJ2-2, with TRBD2 as a possible D gene (5 bases). This CDR3 comprises 13 residues. Between the trimmed V and J ends, which lost 5 bases and 7 bases, there was a span of 14 bases. Germline values: CDR1 SQVTM, CDR2 ANQGSEA. Here the CDR3 reads CSVSEGIVGELFF. In DNA, the CDR3 is TGCAGCGTTTCCGAGGGTATTGTCGGGGAGCTGTTTTTT.

This sequence joins TRBV18 and TRBJ2-1; 10 bases map to TRBD2. CDR3 size: 15 residues. Trimming removed 2 bases from V and 8 bases from J; junction bases left unmatched: 6. Per the germline V gene, CDR1 is KGHSH and CDR2 is LQKENI. In DNA form, the CDR3 reads TGTGCCAGCTCACCAACTAGCGGGGAGTCCCATGAGCAGTTCTTC. Its translation is CASSPTSGESHEQFF.

This clone turned up a few times. This rearrangement joins TRBV7-2 to TRBJ2-2; D not certain. Between the trimmed V and J ends, which lost 3 bases and 1 base, there was a span of 3 bases. Germline loops: CDR1 SGHTA, CDR2 FQGNSA. This CDR3 region has 13 residues. CDR3 residues: CASSFRNTGELFF. CDR3 DNA sequence: TGTGCCAGCAGCTTCCGGAACACCGGGGAGCTGTTTTTT.

The chain links TRBV11-2 to TRBJ2-5; a weak D match, TRBD1 (5 bases). The germline V gene encodes CDR1 SGHAT and CDR2 FQNNGV. Trimming removed 2 bases from V and 2 bases from J, with 12 bases in between. The CDR3 sequence is 15 residues long. The CDR3 DNA follows: TGTGCCAGCAGCTTAAAGATCCAGGGACAAGAGACCCAGTACTTC. Residues: CASSLKIQGQETQYF.

This clone was seen more than once but under ten times. This sequence joins TRBV18 and TRBJ2-5, with a weak D call TRBD2 (6 bases). Trimming pared 6 bases from V and 2 bases from J, leaving 13 bases between. Germline lookup yields CDR1 KGHSH and CDR2 LQKENI. The CDR3 is 14 amino acids. The CDR3 is CASSLGGNQETQYF. Written as DNA, the CDR3 is TGTGCCAGCTCGCTTGGGGGGAATCAAGAGACCCAGTACTTC.

The chain recombines TRBV18 with TRBJ2-1; TRBD1 matches 10 bases. The germline gives CDR1 KGHSH, CDR2 LQKENI. The CDR3 totals 13 residues. V shed 6 bases, J shed 8 bases, and the junction held 4 bases outside the gene matches. Here the CDR3 reads CASSYGTGDEQFF. The CDR3 nucleotides read TGTGCCAGCTCGTACGGGACAGGGGATGAGCAGTTCTTC.

A word on this clone: A junction end diverges from the germline sequence, so it may reflect a read error. V and J are TRBV7-9 and TRBJ1-3; no clear D gene. The CDR3 spans 19 residues. Germline lookup yields CDR1 SEHNR and CDR2 FQNEAQ (reference sequence). The DNA for the CDR3 is TGTTCCAGCAGCCACCACAAGCGGTCTACGGAGCCTCGGGGTGACACCATATATTTT. It is translated as CSSSHHKRSTEPRGDTIYF. Full variable domain (remainder filled in from reference TRBV7-9 and TRBJ1-3): DTGVSQNPRHKITKRGQNVTFRCDPISEHNRLYWYRQTLGQGPEFLTYFQNEAQLEKSRLLSDRFSAERPKGSFSTLEIQRTEQGDSAMYLCSSSHHKRSTEPRGDTIYFGEGSWLTVV.

The genes are TRBV10-3 and TRBJ1-5; D gene uncertain. Per the germline V gene, CDR1 is ENHRY and CDR2 is SYGVKD. The germline V and J ends were trimmed by 0 bases and 8 bases, with 14 bases remaining between them. CDR3 length equals 15 residues. CDR3 protein: CAISESSGGGEPQHF. The CDR3 region has the DNA TGTGCCATCAGTGAGTCGAGTGGAGGAGGAGAGCCCCAGCATTTT.

This clone has a single count. The chain has TRBV7-2 and TRBJ2-3, with D maybe TRBD2 (5 bases). Germline CDR1 is SGHTA and CDR2 is FQGNSA. V lost 5 bases, J lost 2 bases, and 8 bases lay in between. The CDR3 consists of 13 residues. In DNA, the CDR3 is TGTGCCAGCAGCCCCGGGAACACAGATACGCAGTATTTT. Its protein product is CASSPGNTDTQYF.

The CDR3 is CASARHKSSYNEQFF. The CDR3, as DNA: TGTGCCAGCGCCCGACACAAGAGCTCCTACAATGAGCAGTTCTTC. J is TRBJ2-1 and V is TRBV6-5; D is ambiguous. This CDR3 is built from 15 residues. V gave up 8 bases and J gave up 0 bases, with 14 bases separating them. Per the germline V gene, CDR1 is MNHEY and CDR2 is SVGAGI.

The chain links TRBV29-1 to TRBJ2-1; 10 bases match TRBD1. The CDR3 has 14 residues. Losses at the gene ends were 5 bases for V and 7 bases for J; bases not matched to a gene: 8. Germline loops: CDR1 SQVTM, CDR2 ANQGSEA. For the CDR3, the DNA is TGCAGCGTTCGCAGGGACAGGGGTTTGAATGAGCAGTTCTTC. It encodes CSVRRDRGLNEQFF.

This chain links TRBV28 with TRBJ2-1, with TRBD2 identical over 8 bases. CDR3 length: 14 residues. V dropped 6 bases and J dropped 4; count of bases not matched to a gene: 5. CDR1 and CDR2 (germline): MDHEN, SYDVKM. CDR3 nucleotides: TGTGCCAGCAGAGGACTAGCCGAGTACAATGAGCAGTTCTTC. Translated: CASRGLAEYNEQFF.